This T cell receptor (beta chain) comes out of a study of OX40 agonist ivuxolimab in advanced cancers. On the study more broadly: People who had prior anti-PD-1, anti-PD-L1 or anti-CTLA-4 therapy could take part, and roughly 44% had some.

Here immunoSEQ multiplex PCR was the method, and the copy in TCRdb shows in-frame clones only, minus some. This sample carries 55,000 to 75,000 clones, over 75% of them seen once, and the ten largest clones take approximately 1%. The CDR3 has 16 residues. Trimming at V came to 4 bases and at J to 3 bases, leaving 10 bases not matched to a gene. Germline V gene lookup returns CDR1 SGHRS and CDR2 YFSETQ. This material consisted of CD4+ or CD8+ T cells sorted from blood, taken in a trial of the OX40 agonist ivuxolimab. This receptor was obtained from an adult with an advanced solid tumor such as melanoma, head and neck, liver or kidney cancer. The rearrangement joins TRBV5-1 to TRBJ1-2, with TRBD1 identical over 9 bases. CDR3 loop: CASSLTGTGLDYGYTF. CDR3 coding DNA: TGCGCCAGCAGCCTGACCGGGACAGGGCTTGACTATGGCTACACCTTC.